The rows below give T cell receptor beta chains drawn from one sample of a study of long-term antiretroviral therapy in people with HIV. Generated by immunoSEQ multiplex PCR, the TCRdb table keeps only in-frame clones and is missing some. The sample yields around 30,000 clones, about 85% seen once. This sample comprised unsorted PBMCs, obtained 2.3 years after starting antiretroviral therapy. The receptors were gathered from a man aged 40-50 years with HIV. CDR3s include the opening cysteine and the closing phenylalanine or tryptophan. D genes are given only for firm matches. Size is stated for part of the rows, as once, few or many counts, or as a class when the clone is expanded.

clone size | J gene | D gene | V gene | CDR3 protein | CDR3 DNA
NA | TRBJ1-1 | NA | TRBV7-6 | CASSLGVGAYTEAFF | TGTGCCAGCAGCTTAGGGGTAGGCGCCTACACTGAAGCTTTCTTT
once | TRBJ1-6 | TRBD1 | TRBV5-1 | CASSLEGAAYNSPLHF | TGCGCCAGCAGCTTGGAGGGGGCAGCTTATAATTCACCCCTCCACTTT
NA | TRBJ2-5 | NA | TRBV4-1 | CASSQDGYGRETQYF | TGCGCCAGCAGCCAAGATGGATACGGCCGGGAGACCCAGTACTTC
NA | TRBJ1-2 | NA | TRBV5-1 | CASSLDSNHGYTF | TGCGCCAGCAGCTTGGACAGCAATCATGGCTACACCTTC
NA | TRBJ2-2 | TRBD1 | TRBV5-6 | CASSDRGPVTGELFF | TGTGCCAGCAGTGACAGGGGGCCGGTCACCGGGGAGCTGTTTTTT
once | TRBJ1-3 | NA | TRBV30 | CAWSAGHSSGNTIYF | TGTGCCTGGAGTGCAGGACATAGCTCTGGAAACACCATATATTTT
NA | TRBJ2-5 | NA | TRBV5-6 | CASSLSFGQGETQYF | TGTGCCAGCAGCTTGAGTTTTGGGCAGGGAGAGACCCAGTACTTC
NA | TRBJ2-3 | TRBD1 | TRBV7-2 | CASSLSDRSTDTQYF | TGTGCCAGCAGCTTATCGGACAGGTCCACAGATACGCAGTATTTT
NA | TRBJ1-6 | NA | TRBV9 | CASSVEGGPLHF | TGTGCCAGCAGCGTAGAAGGAGGACCCCTCCACTTT
NA | TRBJ2-1 | TRBD2 | TRBV2 | CASSVTSASSYNEQFF | TGTGCCAGCAGTGTGACTAGCGCGAGCTCCTACAATGAGCAGTTCTTC
NA | TRBJ1-1 | TRBD1 | TRBV13 | CASSLGGQRNTEAFF | TGTGCCAGCAGCCTTGGGGGACAGCGGAACACTGAAGCTTTCTTT
few | TRBJ1-6 | NA | TRBV5-5 | CASSRDANSPLHF | TGTGCCAGCAGCCGCGATGCTAATTCACCCCTCCACTTT
NA | TRBJ1-4 | NA | TRBV5-1 | CASSPGTRGEKLFF | TGCGCCAGCAGCCCCGGGACGCGAGGTGAAAAACTGTTTTTT
few | TRBJ1-2 | TRBD1 | TRBV11-2 | CASSPLRDRGRDRGYTF | TGTGCCAGCAGCCCTCTCCGGGACAGGGGCCGGGATAGGGGCTACACCTTC
NA | TRBJ2-1 | NA | TRBV27 | CASREPGAREQFF | TGTGCCAGCAGAGAACCCGGAGCCCGTGAGCAGTTCTTC